Many counts were recorded for the clone carrying this TCR beta chain. As for time point: pre-sensitization, week 0. As for treatment: therapeutic diphenylcyclopropenone sensitization with weekly scalp DPC. After removal of 4 bases from V and 8 bases from J, the junction contained 5 bases not matched to a gene. Germline CDR1 SGHVS, CDR2 FQNEAQ. This CDR3 contains 13 residues. The entry originates in a study of human T cells and chemical hapten exposure. MiXCR was run by TCRdb on the RACE reads, yielding one entry per CDR3 protein. The sample holds approximately 370,000 distinct CDR3 sequences, about 5.4% seen once.

The sample in question was whole blood, obtained in connection with sensitization to the hapten diphenylcyclopropenone (DPC). The receptor comes from a woman between 18 and 29 years old with alopecia areata. Some clones in this sample may be carry-over from other donors' samples. The gene calls are TRBV7-8 and TRBJ1-1; 9 positions match TRBD1. The CDR3 protein is CASSSRDRVEAFF. The CDR3 region has the DNA TGTGCCAGCAGCTCCCGGGACAGGGTAGAAGCTTTCTTT.